Below, one T cell receptor (beta chain) is given with its context. These data come from a study of blood T cell repertoires in COVID-19. Turning to the study itself: Acute-phase and convalescent COVID-19 samples originated in the United States, Italy and Spain.

CDR3 length: 14 residues. The V gene lost 3 bases and the J gene lost 7 bases, with 12 bases spanning the gap. Germline-derived CDR1 and CDR2 are MGHDK and SYGVNS. In the original analysis: Estimation of nucleated cell counts relied on the amplification of reference gene primers. Profiling relied on immunoSEQ multiplex PCR, and the TCRdb table lists in-frame clones only, not all of them. V, J and clone size reflect that table, while D and trimming were determined from the DNA. The profile shows tens of thousands of clones, 90% of them singletons. The chain employs TRBV25-1 and TRBJ2-2, with a tentative D call TRBD2 (5 bases). Material: peripheral blood. The TCR sequence derives from a human donor in a cohort sampled during active COVID-19. CDR3 in DNA: TGTGCCAGCAGTGATAACGAGGGTGTCGGGGAGCTGTTTTTT. It yields the protein CASSDNEGVGELFF. Using reference TRBV25-1 and TRBJ2-2 for the parts outside the CDR3, the full variable domain is EADIYQTPRYLVIGTGKKITLECSQTMGHDKMYWYQQDPGMELHLIHYSYGVNSTEKGDLSSESTVSRIRTEHFPLTLESARPSHTSQYLCASSDNEGVGELFFGEGSRLTVL.